Given below is one T cell receptor (beta chain) in context. Looked up from germline, CDR1 is SGHNT and CDR2 is YYREEE (reference sequence). V shed 4 bases and J 4 bases; nucleotides not matched to a gene: 7. This CDR3 is 14 amino acids long. These data belong to a study of CD8+ T cells in alopecia areata. In the study overall: Those treated were given oral tofacitinib at 5 to 10 mg twice daily. Disease severity was quantified as SALT score of affected scalp area.

In each case, RNA was isolated and then reverse transcribed into cDNA as the sequencing template. This table comes from immunoSEQ multiplex PCR, and its TCRdb copy is limited to in-frame clones, with some not included. Among roughly 180,000 clones listed, approximately 56% were seen once. Noted treatment: oral pan-JAK inhibitor, 5-10 mg twice daily. This TCR was sampled from a human donor with alopecia areata. The specimen was CD4+ T cells sorted from blood, collected at week 4, from a patient treated with tofacitinib. The chain is built from TRBV5-4 and TRBJ1-2, with TRBD1 matching 7 bases. CDR3 sequence reads: CASSPFGTVYGYTF. In nucleotides, the CDR3 is TGTGCCAGCAGCCCTTTCGGGACAGTCTATGGCTACACCTTC.